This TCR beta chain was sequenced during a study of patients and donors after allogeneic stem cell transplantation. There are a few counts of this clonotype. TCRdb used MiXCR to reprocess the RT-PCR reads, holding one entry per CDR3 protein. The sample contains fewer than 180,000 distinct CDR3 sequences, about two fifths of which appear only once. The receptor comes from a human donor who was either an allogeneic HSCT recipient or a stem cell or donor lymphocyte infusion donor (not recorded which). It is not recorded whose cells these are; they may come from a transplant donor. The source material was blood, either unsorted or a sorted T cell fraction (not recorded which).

This CDR3 is CASRTSNEKLFF. Written as DNA, the CDR3 is TGTGCCAGTAGGACATCTAATGAAAAACTGTTTTTT. The rearrangement links TRBV21-1 to TRBJ1-4; the D call in the table, TRBD1, was not verified against the DNA. TRBV21-1 is listed as a pseudogene. The CDR3 has 12 amino acids.